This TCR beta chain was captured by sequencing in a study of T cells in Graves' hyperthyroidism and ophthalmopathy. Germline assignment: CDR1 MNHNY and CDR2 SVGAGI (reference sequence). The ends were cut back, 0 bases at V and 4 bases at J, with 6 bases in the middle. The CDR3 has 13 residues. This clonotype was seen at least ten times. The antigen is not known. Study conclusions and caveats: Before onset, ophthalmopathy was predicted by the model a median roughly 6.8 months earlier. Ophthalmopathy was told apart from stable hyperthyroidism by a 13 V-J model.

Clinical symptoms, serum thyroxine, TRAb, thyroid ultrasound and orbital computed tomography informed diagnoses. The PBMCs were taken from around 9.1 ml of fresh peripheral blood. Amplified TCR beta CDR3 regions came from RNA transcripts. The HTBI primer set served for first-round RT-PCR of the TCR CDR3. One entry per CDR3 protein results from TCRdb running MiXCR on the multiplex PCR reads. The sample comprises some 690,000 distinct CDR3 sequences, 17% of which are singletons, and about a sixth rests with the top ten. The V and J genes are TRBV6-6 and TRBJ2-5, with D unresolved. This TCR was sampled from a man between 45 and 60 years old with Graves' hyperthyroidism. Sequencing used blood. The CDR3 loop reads CASSYSISETQYF. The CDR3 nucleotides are TGTGCCAGCAGTTACTCGATTTCAGAGACCCAGTACTTC.